This entry lists 5 T cell receptor beta chains sequenced from one sample in a study of T cell responses to AZD1222 COVID-19 vaccine. Repertoires were generated with immunoSEQ multiplex PCR, while TCRdb's copy carries only in-frame clones and drops some. The data hold tens of thousands of clones, with roughly 89% observed a single time. The sample was peripheral blood, taken on day 0 of AZD1222 vaccination. These receptors originate from an adult in good health.

This clone was counted a few times. The J gene is TRBJ1-2, the V gene TRBV19; TRBD1 aligns across 7 bases. Unmatched junction bases numbered 9, after V lost 8 bases and J lost 0 bases. The CDR3 has 15 amino acids. The germline gives CDR1 LNHDA, CDR2 SQIVND (reference sequence). CDR3 nucleotides: TGTGCCAGTTCAGTACCGGGACAGTCTAACTATGGCTACACCTTC. Its translation is CASSVPGQSNYGYTF.

This chain connects TRBV18 to TRBJ1-6; TRBD1 matches at 7 bases. The CDR3 consists of 15 residues. The J segment lost 8 bases and the V segment lost 3 bases, leaving 7 bases of the junction unmatched. CDR1 is KGHSH, CDR2 LQKENI, per germline. CDR3 bases: TGTGCCAGCTCACCCTCGACAGGGCAGGATTCACCCCTCCACTTT. It specifies CASSPSTGQDSPLHF.

The J gene is TRBJ2-5, the V gene TRBV12-3 or TRBV12-4, with D unresolved. CDR3 length: 13 amino acids. The V gene lost 5 bases and the J gene lost 7 bases, with 14 bases spanning the gap. Written as DNA, the CDR3 is TGTGCCAGCAGTCGCCTCCAGGATAGGACCCAGTACTTC. Translating gives CASSRLQDRTQYF.

The chain is built from TRBV3-1 (or the pseudogene TRBV3-2) and TRBJ1-1; D remains unclear. CDR1 LGHDT and CDR2 YNNKEL come from the germline V gene (reference sequence). Trimming took off 1 base at V and 2 bases at J, with 5 bases between the two ends. The CDR3 runs to 13 residues. The CDR3 DNA is TGTGCCAGCAGCCAAGCAATAAACACTGAAGCTTTCTTT. As protein: CASSQAINTEAFF.

This sequence joins TRBV7-2 and TRBJ2-5, with D possibly TRBD1 on 5 matching bases. The CDR3 is 13 amino acids. V was cut by 5 bases and J by 2 bases, with 9 bases left in between. Germline values: CDR1 SGHTA, CDR2 FQGNSA. The CDR3 sequence is CASSAREQETQYF. In DNA, the CDR3 is TGTGCCAGCAGCGCCAGGGAACAAGAGACCCAGTACTTC.